This record looks at one T cell receptor (beta chain) sequence and its context. Antigen unknown. These data are taken from a study of T cell responses to AZD1222 COVID-19 vaccine. Broader study findings: The study reported that nearly half of spike-specific TCRs target unmutated variant regions. Clonal diversity may have been underestimated in mostly white British donors.

The CDR3 totals 15 residues. Germline V gives CDR1 MNHEY, CDR2 SMNVEV (reference sequence). The ends lost 5 bases at V and 11 bases at J; junction bases unmatched: 14. Assay used: immunoSEQ multiplex PCR; TCRdb lists only in-frame clones, some missing. The table lists 55,000 to 85,000 clones, roughly 84% of them singletons. This clonotype was obtained from an adult in good health. The sample here was peripheral blood, taken on day 0 of AZD1222 vaccination. This chain uses TRBV27 with TRBJ2-3; 9 bases line up with TRBD2. The CDR3 loop is CASSLGGSGGNWQYF. The CDR3 nucleotides read TGTGCCAGCAGTCTCGGGGGTAGCGGGGGAAACTGGCAGTATTTT.